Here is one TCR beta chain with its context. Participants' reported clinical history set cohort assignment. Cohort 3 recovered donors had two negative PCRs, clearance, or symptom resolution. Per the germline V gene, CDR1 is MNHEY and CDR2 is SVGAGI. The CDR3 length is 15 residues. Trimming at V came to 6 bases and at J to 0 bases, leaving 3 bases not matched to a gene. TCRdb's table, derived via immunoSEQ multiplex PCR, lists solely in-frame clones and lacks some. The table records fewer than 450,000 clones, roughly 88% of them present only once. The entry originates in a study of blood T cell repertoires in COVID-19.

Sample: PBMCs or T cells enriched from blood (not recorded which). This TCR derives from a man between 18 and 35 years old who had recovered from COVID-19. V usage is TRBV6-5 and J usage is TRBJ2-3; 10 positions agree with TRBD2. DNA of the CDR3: TGTGCCAGCAGACGGACTAGCGGCAGCACAGATACGCAGTATTTT. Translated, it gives CASRRTSGSTDTQYF.